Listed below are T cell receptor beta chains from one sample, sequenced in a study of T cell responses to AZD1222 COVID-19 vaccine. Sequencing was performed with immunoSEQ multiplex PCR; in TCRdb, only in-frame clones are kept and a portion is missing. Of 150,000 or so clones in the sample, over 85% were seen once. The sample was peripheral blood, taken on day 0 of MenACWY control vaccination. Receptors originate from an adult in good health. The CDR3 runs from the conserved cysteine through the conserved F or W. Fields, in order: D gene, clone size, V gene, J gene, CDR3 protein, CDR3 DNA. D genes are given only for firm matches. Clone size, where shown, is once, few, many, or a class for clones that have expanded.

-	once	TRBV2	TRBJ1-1	CASSERQNTEAFF	TGTGCCAGCAGTGAGAGGCAGAACACTGAAGCTTTCTTT
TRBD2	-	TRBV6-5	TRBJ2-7	CASSQRGASYEQYF	TGTGCCAGCAGTCAGCGGGGGGCCTCCTACGAGCAGTACTTC
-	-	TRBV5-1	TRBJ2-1	CASSLRTAPDNEQFF	TGCGCCAGCAGCTTGCGGACAGCCCCCGACAATGAGCAGTTCTTC
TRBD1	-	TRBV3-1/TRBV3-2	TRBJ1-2	CASSHRDRGDGYTF	TGTGCCAGCAGCCACCGGGACAGGGGTGATGGCTACACCTTC
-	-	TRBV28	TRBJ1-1	CASSLWGITEAFF	TGTGCCAGCAGTTTATGGGGGATCACTGAAGCTTTCTTT
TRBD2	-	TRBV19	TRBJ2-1	CASSSLAGRGEQFF	TGTGCCAGTAGTAGTCTAGCGGGTCGGGGTGAGCAGTTCTTC
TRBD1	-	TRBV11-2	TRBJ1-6	CASSFTGEGILHF	TGTGCCAGCAGCTTTACAGGGGAGGGGATCCTCCACTTT
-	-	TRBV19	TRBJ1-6	CASRTLGFSYNSPLHF	TGTGCCAGTAGAACTCTGGGCTTCTCCTATAATTCACCCCTCCACTTT
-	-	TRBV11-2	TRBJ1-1	CASSLYGMNTEAFF	TGTGCCAGCAGCTTATATGGTATGAACACTGAAGCTTTCTTT
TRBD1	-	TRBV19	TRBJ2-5	CASGTVGETQYF	TGTGCCAGCGGGACAGTGGGTGAGACCCAGTACTTC
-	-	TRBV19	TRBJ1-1	CASSTAGASTEAFF	TGTGCCAGTAGTACCGCGGGAGCGAGCACTGAAGCTTTCTTT
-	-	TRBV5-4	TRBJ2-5	CASSLAGAETQYF	TGTGCCAGCAGCTTGGCAGGGGCCGAGACCCAGTACTTC
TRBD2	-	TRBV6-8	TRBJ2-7	CASSPPTGRGEKGQYF	TGTGCCAGCAGTCCACCGACCGGGCGGGGGGAGAAAGGGCAGTACTTC
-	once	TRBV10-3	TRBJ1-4	CAISASNGGEKLFF	TGTGCCATCAGTGCCTCGAACGGGGGCGAAAAACTGTTTTTT
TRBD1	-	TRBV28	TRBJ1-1	CASSSVWTGGGLNTEAFF	TGTGCCAGCAGTTCTGTTTGGACAGGGGGTGGTCTGAACACTGAAGCTTTCTTT
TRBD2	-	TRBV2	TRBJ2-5	CASSEGLAGTSGQETQYF	TGTGCCAGCAGTGAAGGTCTGGCAGGGACTAGCGGCCAAGAGACCCAGTACTTC
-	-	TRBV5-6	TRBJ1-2	CASIQGNYGYTF	TGTGCCAGCATCCAGGGGAACTATGGCTACACCTTC
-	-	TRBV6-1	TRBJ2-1	CASSDVGYNEQFF	TGTGCCAGCAGTGACGTGGGATACAATGAGCAGTTCTTC
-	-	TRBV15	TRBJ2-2	CATSRGRLGFGGELFF	TGTGCCACCAGCAGAGGGCGACTAGGGTTCGGCGGGGAGCTGTTTTTT
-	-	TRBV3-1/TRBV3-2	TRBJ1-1	CASSSGQRRAFF	TGTGCCAGCAGTAGCGGGCAGAGGCGGGCTTTCTTT
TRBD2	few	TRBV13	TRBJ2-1	CASSPGTRLNNEQFF	TGTGCCAGCAGCCCAGGGACTAGGCTTAACAATGAGCAGTTCTTC
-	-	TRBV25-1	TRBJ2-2	CASMEGNTGELFF	TGTGCCAGCATGGAGGGGAACACCGGGGAGCTGTTTTTT
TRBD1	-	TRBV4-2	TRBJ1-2	CASRGGQGGYGYTF	TGTGCCAGCCGAGGCGGACAGGGCGGCTATGGCTACACCTTC
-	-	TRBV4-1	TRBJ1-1	CASSQDATEAFF	TGCGCCAGCAGCCAAGATGCCACTGAAGCTTTCTTT
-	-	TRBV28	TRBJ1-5	CASSFGRTGFSNQPQHF	TGTGCCAGCAGTTTTGGGCGGACGGGATTTAGCAATCAGCCCCAGCATTTT
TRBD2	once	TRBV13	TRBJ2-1	CASSFFLGGDGNEQFF	TGTGCCAGCAGCTTTTTTCTCGGGGGGGATGGCAATGAGCAGTTCTTC
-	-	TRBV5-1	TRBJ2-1	CASSLVGTDEQFF	TGCGCCAGCAGCTTGGTGGGGACCGATGAGCAGTTCTTC
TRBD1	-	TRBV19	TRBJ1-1	CASIGTTGRNTEAFF	TGTGCCAGTATAGGGACGACAGGGAGGAACACTGAAGCTTTCTTT
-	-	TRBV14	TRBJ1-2	CASSQDRPTARYGYTF	TGTGCCAGCAGCCAAGATCGGCCGACAGCTCGCTATGGCTACACCTTC
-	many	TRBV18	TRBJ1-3	CASSPLQTGNPGNTIYF	TGTGCCAGCTCACCACTCCAAACAGGGAATCCGGGAAACACCATATATTTT
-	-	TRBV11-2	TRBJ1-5	CASSVTGQPQHF	TGTGCCAGCAGCGTGACCGGTCAGCCCCAGCATTTT
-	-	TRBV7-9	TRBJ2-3	CASSLNFGPDTQYF	TGTGCCAGCAGCTTAAATTTTGGTCCAGATACGCAGTATTTT
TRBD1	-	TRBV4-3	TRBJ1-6	CASSQVDRGNSPLHF	TGCGCCAGCAGCCAAGTAGACAGGGGGAATTCACCCCTCCACTTT
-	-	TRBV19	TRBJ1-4	CASSMQGREKLFF	TGTGCCAGTAGTATGCAGGGAAGGGAAAAACTGTTTTTT
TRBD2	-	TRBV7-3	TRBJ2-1	CASSLRLAGAGYEQFF	TGTGCCAGCAGCTTACGTCTAGCGGGAGCTGGCTATGAGCAGTTCTTC
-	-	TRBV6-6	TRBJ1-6	CASSYSGPKINSPLHF	TGTGCCAGCAGTTACTCCGGACCAAAAATTAATTCACCCCTCCACTTT
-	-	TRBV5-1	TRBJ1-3	CASSLGDFSGNTIYF	TGCGCCAGCAGCTTGGGGGATTTTTCTGGAAACACCATATATTTT
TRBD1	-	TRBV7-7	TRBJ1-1	CASSLLGTGGMNTEAFF	TGTGCCAGCAGCTTACTGGGGACAGGGGGAATGAACACTGAAGCTTTCTTT
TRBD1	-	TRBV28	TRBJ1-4	CASSDRTGGREKLFF	TGTGCCAGCAGTGACCGGACAGGGGGTCGTGAAAAACTGTTTTTT
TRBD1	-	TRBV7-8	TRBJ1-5	CASSGSGTGDQPQHF	TGTGCCAGCAGCGGCTCCGGGACAGGGGATCAGCCCCAGCATTTT
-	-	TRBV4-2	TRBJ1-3	CASSQDSGTSGNTIYF	TGTGCCAGCAGCCAAGATTCAGGGACCTCTGGAAACACCATATATTTT
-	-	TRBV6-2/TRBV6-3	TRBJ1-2	CASSYPFGEAAYGYTF	TGTGCCAGCAGTTACCCATTCGGGGAGGCGGCGTATGGCTACACCTTC
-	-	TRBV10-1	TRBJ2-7	CASSDQLGNSYEQYF	TGCGCCAGCAGTGACCAACTCGGGAACTCGTACGAGCAGTACTTC
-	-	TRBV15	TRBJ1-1	CATSRDPNTEAFF	TGTGCCACCAGCAGAGATCCGAACACTGAAGCTTTCTTT
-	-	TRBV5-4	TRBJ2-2	CASSTRGPGGELFF	TGTGCCAGCAGCACGCGCGGGCCCGGGGGGGAGCTGTTTTTT
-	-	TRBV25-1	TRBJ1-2	CASSVGRVDGYTF	TGTGCCAGCAGTGTTGGCAGGGTGGATGGCTACACCTTC
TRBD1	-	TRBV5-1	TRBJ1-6	CASNSGDSTNSPLHF	TGCGCCAGCAATTCCGGGGACAGCACCAATTCACCCCTCCACTTT
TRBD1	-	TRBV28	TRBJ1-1	CASSLFSQGRTEAFF	TGTGCCAGCAGTTTATTTTCACAGGGGCGGACTGAAGCTTTCTTT
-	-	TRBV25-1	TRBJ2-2	CASRRGRSTGELFF	TGTGCCAGCAGGAGGGGGAGGAGCACCGGGGAGCTGTTTTTT
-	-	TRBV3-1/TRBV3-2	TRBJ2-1	CASRRGIAPESHEQFF	TGTGCCAGCAGACGAGGTATAGCCCCAGAATCCCATGAGCAGTTCTTC
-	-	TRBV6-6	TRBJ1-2	CASSYPQGHGYTF	TGTGCCAGCAGTTACCCTCAGGGCCATGGCTACACCTTC
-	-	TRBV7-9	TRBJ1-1	CASSYGQAEAFF	TGTGCCAGCAGCTACGGCCAGGCTGAAGCTTTCTTT